The 5 T cell receptor beta chains given below trace back to one sample, sequenced in a study of a mutant IDH1 vaccine in newly diagnosed glioma. Clones were read by immunoSEQ multiplex PCR, and TCRdb kept only the in-frame ones, dropping some. Of roughly 60,000 clones in the sample, approximately 84% are singletons; the top ten hold roughly 3.9%. These TCRs' antigens remain unknown. The time point: week 23, last vaccination. Doses of 300 ug of mutant IDH1 20-mer peptide were given with topical imiquimod. This specimen was PBMCs, taken from a glioma patient whose treatment included an IDH1 peptide vaccine. The source is a young man with glioma.

The chain joins TRBV5-1 to TRBJ1-2; 8 nucleotides align to TRBD1. The germline V gene encodes CDR1 SGHRS and CDR2 YFSETQ. V lost 0 bases, J lost 2 bases, and 0 bases stayed unmatched. The CDR3 runs 14 residues. The CDR3 DNA reads TGCGCCAGCAGCTTGGGACAGGGGAACTATGGCTACACCTTC. Residues: CASSLGQGNYGYTF.

This clone was seen a few times. The chain's CDR3 is CASSSDRSPNQPQHF. As DNA, the CDR3 is TGTGCCAGCAGTTCCGACAGGTCCCCGAATCAGCCCCAGCATTTT. V usage is TRBV6-6 and J usage is TRBJ1-5; TRBD1 might be the D (6 bases). Trimming took off 4 bases at V and 4 bases at J, with 14 bases between the two ends. CDR1 and CDR2 (germline): MNHNY, SVGAGI (reference sequence). CDR3 length: 15 residues.

The J gene is TRBJ2-5, the V gene TRBV5-1; D possibly matches TRBD1 or TRBD2 (5 bases each). The tail of the sequence fits TRBJ2-7 better, so the J call may be wrong. The CDR3 covers 16 residues. Germline V gene lookup returns CDR1 SGHRS and CDR2 YFSETQ. In DNA form, the CDR3 reads TGCGCCAGCAGCTTGGGCGCGGGTACAGGCACCTACGAGCAGTACTTC. Its translation is CASSLGAGTGTYEQYF.

The chain uses TRBV15 and TRBJ1-5; D may be TRBD1 (6 bases). The germline gives CDR1 LNHNV, CDR2 YYDKDF (reference sequence). With 0 bases removed from V and 7 bases from J, the gap between germline ends came to 10 bases. The CDR3 loop spans 14 amino acids. CDR3 in DNA: TGTGCCACCAGCAGAGATAGACAGGACCAGCCCCAGCATTTT. Translating gives CATSRDRQDQPQHF.

The rearrangement joins TRBV2 to TRBJ2-3; D unresolved. The germline CDR1 and CDR2 sequences are SNHLY and FYNNEI. The ends were cut back, 3 bases at V and 2 bases at J, with 9 bases in the middle. The CDR3 extends over 14 amino acids. The CDR3 protein is CASSEAGTTDTQYF. CDR3 nucleotides: TGTGCCAGCAGTGAGGCAGGAACCACAGATACGCAGTATTTT. The full variable domain, with the rest looked up from reference TRBV2 and TRBJ2-3, is EPEVTQTPSHQVTQMGQEVILRCVPISNHLYFYWYRQILGQKVEFLVSFYNNEISEKSEIFDDQFSVERPDGSNFTLKIRSTKLEDSAMYFCASSEAGTTDTQYFGPGTRLTVL.